This T cell receptor beta chain was identified during a study of T cell responses to AZD1222 COVID-19 vaccine. Sequenced by immunoSEQ multiplex PCR; TCRdb stores in-frame clones only, minus some. The data show 65,000 to 90,000 clones, 75% to 90% seen once. The V gene end was trimmed by 4 bases and the J gene end by 3 bases; junction bases not matched to a gene: 8. The CDR3 sequence is 15 residues long. CDR1 is SGHVS and CDR2 is FQNEAQ in the germline V gene. The input for sequencing was peripheral blood, taken 28 days after the second AZD1222 dose. This chain connects TRBV7-8 to TRBJ2-7; 8 bases line up with TRBD1. The TCR was taken from an adult who received the AZD1222 COVID-19 vaccine. CDR3 DNA: TGTGCCAGCAGCTCTCGGACAGGGACATACTACGAGCAGTACTTC. It codes for CASSSRTGTYYEQYF.